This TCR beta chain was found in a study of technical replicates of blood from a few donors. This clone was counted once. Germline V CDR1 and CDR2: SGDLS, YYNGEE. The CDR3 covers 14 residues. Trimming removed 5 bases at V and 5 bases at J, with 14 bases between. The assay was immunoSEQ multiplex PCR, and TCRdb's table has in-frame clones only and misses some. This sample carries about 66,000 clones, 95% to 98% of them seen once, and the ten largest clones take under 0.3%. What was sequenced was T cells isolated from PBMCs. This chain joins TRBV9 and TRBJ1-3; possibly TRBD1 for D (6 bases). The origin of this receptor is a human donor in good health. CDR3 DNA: TGTGCCAGCAGTTCCGGCAGGGGCCGAAACACCATATATTTT. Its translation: CASSSGRGRNTIYF.